The clone carrying this TCR beta chain was found a few times. The antigen is unknown. The data stem from a study of cytomegalovirus exposure and HLA in healthy donors. A multiplex PCR was run with 60 Vbeta primers and 13 Jbeta primers. Some clones are missing from TCRdb's copy, which holds only in-frame ones; the method was immunoSEQ multiplex PCR. Among about 200,000 clones listed, approximately 78% were seen once. Overall study findings and caveats: Researchers left out some V segments, among them TRBV6-2 and TRBV6-3, as indistinguishable. Sequencing depth roughly uniform across donors was assumed in presence/absence analyses.

The V and J ends lost 6 bases and 8 bases respectively, with 16 bases between them. Germline loops: CDR1 SNHLY, CDR2 FYNNEI. CDR3 length: 13 amino acids. Healthy donors of bone marrow made up the group. The receptor's source is a woman between 45 and 60 years old in good health and CMV-seropositive. Sequenced sample: PBMCs. The rearrangement joins TRBV2 to TRBJ1-2; D gene unclear. For the CDR3, the DNA is TGTGCCAGCAGGGAGGGCCCCAAGCAAGGCTACACCTTC. Its protein is CASREGPKQGYTF.